One sample yielded the 10 T cell receptor beta chains listed below, sequenced in a study of blood T cell repertoires in COVID-19. Clones were sequenced by immunoSEQ multiplex PCR, and TCRdb holds only the in-frame ones, with some missing. The sample lists about 80,000 clones; around four fifths were seen once. Sequenced input: peripheral blood. These TCRs come from an elderly man with active or convalescent COVID-19.

This chain connects TRBV7-2 to TRBJ2-3, with a possible D match to TRBD1 (6 bases). CDR3 length: 13 amino acids. Germline CDR1 is SGHTA and CDR2 is FQGNSA. V gave up 6 bases and J gave up 1 base, with 8 bases separating them. The CDR3 DNA sequence: TGTGCCAGCAGGCCAGGGGGCACAGATACGCAGTATTTT. Residues: CASRPGGTDTQYF.

The chain couples TRBV18 to TRBJ2-1; 7 bases agree with TRBD1. CDR3 length: 15 residues. J was trimmed by 3 bases and V by 6 bases; bases with no gene match: 8. Germline values: CDR1 KGHSH, CDR2 LQKENI. The CDR3 region is CASSGGQVLYNEQFF. CDR3 nucleotide sequence: TGTGCCAGCTCCGGTGGACAGGTACTCTACAATGAGCAGTTCTTC.

This clone has more than one count but fewer than ten. This chain uses TRBV2 with TRBJ2-7; tentative D call: TRBD2 (6 bases). The V and J ends lost 6 bases and 3 bases respectively, with 18 bases between them. The CDR3 covers 15 residues. Per the germline V gene, CDR1 is SNHLY and CDR2 is FYNNEI. The DNA for the CDR3 is TGTGCCAGCAGGCCCGGGACGCCCGGGGGCTACGAGCAGTACTTC. Protein sequence: CASRPGTPGGYEQYF.

The V call is TRBV11-3, the J call TRBJ2-1; weak D call: TRBD1 (7 bases). CDR1 is SGHNT, CDR2 YENEEA, per germline. V was clipped by 5 bases and J by 1 base, with 9 bases between them. The CDR3 spans 14 residues. CDR3 amino acids: CASSPGGSYNEQFF. CDR3 nucleotide sequence: TGTGCCAGCAGCCCAGGGGGGTCCTACAATGAGCAGTTCTTC.

V and J are TRBV13 and TRBJ1-1; 10 nucleotides align to TRBD1. The V gene's germline CDR1 is PRHDT and CDR2 FYEKMQ (reference sequence). The CDR3 is 18 amino acids. V lost 8 bases and J lost 0; bases outside the gene matches: 15. The CDR3 DNA reads as TGTGCCAGCCTTTTGGGACAGGGGAATACGGTTATGAACACTGAAGCTTTCTTT. Its protein is CASLLGQGNTVMNTEAFF. Looking up the rest from reference TRBV13 and TRBJ1-1 gives the full variable domain: AAGVIQSPRHLIKEKRETATLKCYPIPRHDTVYWYQQGPGQDPQFLISFYEKMQSDKGSIPDRFSAQQFSDYHSELNMSSLELGDSALYFCASLLGQGNTVMNTEAFFGQGTRLTVV.

CDR3 in amino acids: CASSPTSLAGAYNEQFF. CDR3 nucleotides: TGTGCCAGCAGCCCCACCTCCCTAGCGGGGGCCTACAATGAGCAGTTCTTC. The rearrangement links TRBV7-3 to TRBJ2-1; the match to TRBD2 covers 10 bases. The CDR3 has 17 amino acids. V lost 5 bases to trimming and J lost 2 bases; unmatched junction nucleotides: 9. From germline, CDR1 is SGHTA and CDR2 FQGTGA.

This sequence joins TRBV6-5 and TRBJ1-5; tentatively, D is TRBD1 (5 bases). The CDR3 runs to 13 residues. V lost 4 bases to trimming and J lost 7 bases, with 11 bases between them. Germline lookup yields CDR1 MNHEY and CDR2 SVGAGI. The DNA for the CDR3 is TGTGCCAGCAGTTCCAGGGTTGGGCAGCCCCAGCATTTT. This codes for CASSSRVGQPQHF.

The rearrangement joins TRBV6-1 to TRBJ1-5; tentatively, D is TRBD1 (6 bases). The CDR3 runs to 16 residues. Germline CDR1 reads MNHNS; CDR2 reads SASEGT. The germline V and J ends were trimmed by 2 bases and 0 bases, with 11 bases remaining between them. In DNA form, the CDR3 reads TGTGCCAGCAGTGAACGGGGGGGCCTTAGCAATCAGCCCCAGCATTTT. Its translation is CASSERGGLSNQPQHF.

This clone has just a few counts. This chain connects TRBV4-1 to TRBJ2-1; TRBD2 matches at 15 bases. CDR1 and CDR2 (germline): MGHRA, YSYEKL. The CDR3 consists of 15 residues. V was clipped by 8 bases and J by 7 bases; unmatched bases: 6. The CDR3 nucleotides read TGCGCCAGCGCTGGTGGGACTAGCGGGAGGAATGAGCAGTTCTTC. Translating it yields CASAGGTSGRNEQFF.

In DNA, the CDR3 is TGTGCCAGCAGTGACTTCGGGACTACATACCAAGAGACCCAGTACTTC. Translation gives CASSDFGTTYQETQYF. This rearrangement joins TRBV7-9 to TRBJ2-5; TRBD2 matches at 7 bases. This CDR3 is built from 16 residues. V was clipped by 6 bases and J by 0 bases; unmatched bases: 10. Germline V gene sequence: CDR1 SEHNR, CDR2 FQNEAQ (reference sequence).